A selection of T cell receptor beta chains follows, all from one sample in a study of CD8+ T cells in alopecia areata. Assay: immunoSEQ multiplex PCR; the TCRdb copy retains only in-frame clones and omits some. This table has about 120,000 clones, approximately 60% appearing once. Sequencing was done on a sample of CD4+ T cells sorted from blood. These receptors all stem from a human donor in good health. CDR3s include the opening cysteine and the closing phenylalanine or tryptophan. A D gene is named only where the DNA matches it firmly. Clone size, where shown, is once, few, many, or a class for clones that have expanded.

clone size: -
J gene: TRBJ1-3
V gene: TRBV6-5
D gene: -
CDR3 protein: CASSPHAPSGNTIYF
CDR3 DNA: TGTGCCAGCAGTCCACACGCACCTTCTGGAAACACCATATATTTT

clone size: few
J gene: TRBJ2-2
V gene: TRBV30
D gene: TRBD1
CDR3 protein: CAWSAGTGDTGELFF
CDR3 DNA: TGTGCCTGGAGTGCTGGGACAGGGGACACCGGGGAGCTGTTTTTT

clone size: -
J gene: TRBJ2-5
V gene: TRBV6-6
D gene: TRBD2
CDR3 protein: CASSRGGSQETQYF
CDR3 DNA: TGTGCCAGCAGTCGGGGCGGGAGCCAAGAGACCCAGTACTTC

clone size: -
J gene: TRBJ1-2
V gene: TRBV29-1
D gene: -
CDR3 protein: CSAERQGDGYGYTF
CDR3 DNA: TGCAGCGCCGAGAGGCAGGGAGATGGATATGGCTACACCTTC

clone size: few
J gene: TRBJ1-2
V gene: TRBV5-1
D gene: TRBD1
CDR3 protein: CASSWGQEGYTF
CDR3 DNA: TGCGCCAGCAGCTGGGGACAGGAGGGCTACACCTTC

clone size: -
J gene: TRBJ1-4
V gene: TRBV7-2
D gene: -
CDR3 protein: CASSLVPRRANEKLFF
CDR3 DNA: TGTGCCAGCAGCTTAGTCCCCCGGCGGGCTAATGAAAAACTGTTTTTT

clone size: -
J gene: TRBJ1-5
V gene: TRBV9
D gene: -
CDR3 protein: CASSVGDIGNQPQHF
CDR3 DNA: TGTGCCAGCAGCGTAGGCGACATTGGCAATCAGCCCCAGCATTTT

clone size: -
J gene: TRBJ1-2
V gene: TRBV4-1
D gene: TRBD1
CDR3 protein: CASSPGTGGIYGYTF
CDR3 DNA: TGCGCCAGCAGCCCCGGGACAGGGGGCATCTATGGCTACACCTTC

clone size: -
J gene: TRBJ1-5
V gene: TRBV4-1
D gene: -
CDR3 protein: CASSPMTNNQPQHF
CDR3 DNA: TGCGCCAGCAGCCCTATGACCAACAATCAGCCCCAGCATTTT

clone size: -
J gene: TRBJ2-1
V gene: TRBV5-1
D gene: -
CDR3 protein: CASSTVGQPDEQFF
CDR3 DNA: TGCGCCAGCAGCACCGTCGGCCAACCCGATGAGCAGTTCTTC

clone size: -
J gene: TRBJ1-2
V gene: TRBV6-5
D gene: -
CDR3 protein: CATSPPGYYGYTF
CDR3 DNA: TGTGCCACCTCACCGCCGGGTTACTATGGCTACACCTTC

clone size: -
J gene: TRBJ2-3
V gene: TRBV19
D gene: -
CDR3 protein: CASKVHRTDTQYF
CDR3 DNA: TGTGCCAGTAAGGTCCATCGCACAGATACGCAGTATTTT

clone size: -
J gene: TRBJ2-7
V gene: TRBV6-5
D gene: TRBD1
CDR3 protein: CASRYGQAVDEQYF
CDR3 DNA: TGTGCCAGCAGATATGGACAGGCCGTCGACGAGCAGTACTTC

clone size: -
J gene: TRBJ2-7
V gene: TRBV30
D gene: -
CDR3 protein: CAWSLGVHEQYF
CDR3 DNA: TGTGCCTGGAGTCTTGGGGTCCACGAGCAGTACTTC

clone size: -
J gene: TRBJ1-2
V gene: TRBV9
D gene: -
CDR3 protein: CASSAGLGYGYTF
CDR3 DNA: TGTGCCAGCAGCGCCGGGCTTGGCTATGGCTACACCTTC

clone size: -
J gene: TRBJ2-7
V gene: TRBV5-1
D gene: TRBD2
CDR3 protein: CASSDSGDSYEQYF
CDR3 DNA: TGCGCCAGCAGCGATAGCGGGGACTCCTACGAGCAGTACTTC

clone size: -
J gene: TRBJ2-3
V gene: TRBV5-1
D gene: -
CDR3 protein: CASSPTHRDADTQYF
CDR3 DNA: TGCGCCAGCAGCCCTACTCACAGGGACGCAGATACGCAGTATTTT

clone size: -
J gene: TRBJ2-1
V gene: TRBV5-6
D gene: -
CDR3 protein: CASSLKGQNSYNEQFF
CDR3 DNA: TGTGCCAGCAGCTTGAAAGGACAGAACTCCTACAATGAGCAGTTCTTC

clone size: -
J gene: TRBJ1-2
V gene: TRBV7-2
D gene: TRBD1
CDR3 protein: CASSLAQGEYGYTF
CDR3 DNA: TGTGCCAGCAGCTTAGCCCAGGGGGAATATGGCTACACCTTC

clone size: once
J gene: TRBJ2-5
V gene: TRBV2
D gene: -
CDR3 protein: CASKRGAGETQYF
CDR3 DNA: TGTGCCAGCAAGCGAGGGGCAGGGGAGACCCAGTACTTC

clone size: -
J gene: TRBJ1-1
V gene: TRBV5-6
D gene: -
CDR3 protein: CASSSSGTLNTEAFF
CDR3 DNA: TGTGCCAGCAGCTCCTCGGGGACGCTGAACACTGAAGCTTTCTTT

clone size: -
J gene: TRBJ2-2
V gene: TRBV7-2
D gene: -
CDR3 protein: CASSEGLPYTGELFF
CDR3 DNA: TGTGCCAGCAGCGAAGGACTACCTTACACCGGGGAGCTGTTTTTT

clone size: -
J gene: TRBJ1-1
V gene: TRBV19
D gene: -
CDR3 protein: CASTLGWGCSEAFF
CDR3 DNA: TGTGCCAGTACCTTGGGGTGGGGGTGCAGTGAAGCTTTCTTT

clone size: -
J gene: TRBJ1-5
V gene: TRBV30
D gene: -
CDR3 protein: CAWTLKGGNQPQHF
CDR3 DNA: TGTGCCTGGACCTTAAAGGGGGGCAATCAGCCCCAGCATTTT

clone size: few
J gene: TRBJ2-1
V gene: TRBV4-2
D gene: -
CDR3 protein: CASSQDQAEQFF
CDR3 DNA: TGTGCCAGCAGCCAAGATCAAGCTGAGCAGTTCTTC

clone size: -
J gene: TRBJ2-2
V gene: TRBV29-1
D gene: TRBD2
CDR3 protein: CSAGTSGTGELFF
CDR3 DNA: TGCAGCGCCGGGACTAGCGGCACCGGGGAGCTGTTTTTT

clone size: -
J gene: TRBJ1-2
V gene: TRBV30
D gene: -
CDR3 protein: CAWSYSPYGYTF
CDR3 DNA: TGTGCCTGGAGTTACAGCCCCTATGGCTACACCTTC